This T cell receptor beta chain was captured in a study of patients and donors after allogeneic stem cell transplantation. CDR1 and CDR2 (germline): SGHRS, YFSETQ. V was shortened by 5 bases and J by 5 bases, with 19 bases between the two germline ends. CDR3 length: 15 amino acids. One entry per CDR3 protein results from TCRdb running MiXCR on the RT-PCR reads. The sample has 150,000 to 200,000 distinct CDR3 sequences, 24% seen once. This clonotype was detected only a few times. The sequencing input was blood, either unsorted or a sorted T cell fraction (not recorded which). The TCR sequence derives from a human donor who was either an allogeneic HSCT recipient or a stem cell or donor lymphocyte infusion donor (not recorded which). It is not recorded whose cells these are; they may come from a transplant donor. This sequence joins TRBV5-1 and TRBJ1-2; unclear D gene. The CDR3 sequence: CASRTEPSLGYGYTF. CDR3 coding DNA: TGCGCCAGCAGAACAGAGCCTAGTCTTGGGTATGGCTACACCTTC.